This TCR beta chain appears in the sequencing data of a study of lymphopenia after photon versus proton radiotherapy. Study-wide findings and caveats: After the lymphocyte nadir, photon-treated repertoires showed oligoclonal expansion, especially of CD8+ Temra cells. Under photons, naive T cells and diversity fell while effector/memory populations rose.

This clone was counted once. The antigen is unknown. With V trimmed by 6 bases and J by 6 bases, 12 bases remained unmatched. There are 16 residues in the CDR3. Germline assignment: CDR1 MNHNY and CDR2 SVGAGI (reference sequence). The data were produced by immunoSEQ multiplex PCR, yet TCRdb's version contains in-frame clones alone and is incomplete. The repertoire has some 170,000 clones, approximately 91% of them found once; the top ten carry about 4.7%. Sequenced here: peripheral blood, sampled from a patient treated with photon-based radiotherapy. The TCR sequence derives from a man aged 45-60 years with gastric cancer. V gene TRBV6-6 combines with J gene TRBJ2-7, with 12 bases aligning to TRBD1. The CDR3 loop reads CASSSQPGQGAGEQYF. The CDR3 DNA is TGTGCCAGCAGCTCCCAACCGGGACAGGGGGCCGGCGAGCAGTACTTC.